The clone carrying this TCR beta chain was seen once. Its cognate antigen is unknown. This entry is derived from a study of CD8 T cells in ankylosing spondylitis. The TCR beta libraries were generated through quantitative 5'-RACE incorporating molecular barcodes. MiXCR, applied by TCRdb to the 5' RACE reads, yields one record per CDR3 protein. The profile shows 150,000 to 200,000 distinct CDR3 sequences, 13% of them singletons. After removal of 3 bases from V and 4 bases from J, the junction contained 2 bases not matched to a gene. The germline gives CDR1 SGHVS, CDR2 FNYEAQ. The CDR3 contains 14 residues. Points from the study as a whole: Clones linked with disease were CD8+ and fairly uncommon in the peripheral blood. Certain motif variants had earlier been reported in reactive arthritis synovial fluid and blood. A TCR beta motif of fewer than 10 highly homologous variants seemed to mark ankylosing spondylitis blood.

The sequencing sample was made of blood, either unsorted or a sorted T cell fraction (not recorded which). The chain combines TRBV7-6 with TRBJ2-2, with 7 nucleotides matching TRBD1. The TCR comes from a female donor with ankylosing spondylitis or in good health (not recorded which). The CDR3 DNA sequence: TGTGCCAGCAGCTTGGGACAGCTCACCGGGGAGCTGTTTTTT. Translated, it gives CASSLGQLTGELFF.